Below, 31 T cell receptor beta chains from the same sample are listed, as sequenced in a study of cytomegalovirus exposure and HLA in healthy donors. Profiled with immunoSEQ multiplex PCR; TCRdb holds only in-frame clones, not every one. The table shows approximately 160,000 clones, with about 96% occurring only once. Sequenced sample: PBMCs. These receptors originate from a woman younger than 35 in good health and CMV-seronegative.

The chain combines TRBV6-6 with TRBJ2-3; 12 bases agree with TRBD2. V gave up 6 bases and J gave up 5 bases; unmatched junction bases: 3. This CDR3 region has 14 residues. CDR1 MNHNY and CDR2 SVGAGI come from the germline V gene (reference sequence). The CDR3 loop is CASRSSGGEDTQYF. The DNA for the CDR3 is TGTGCCAGCAGATCTAGCGGGGGGGAAGATACGCAGTATTTT.

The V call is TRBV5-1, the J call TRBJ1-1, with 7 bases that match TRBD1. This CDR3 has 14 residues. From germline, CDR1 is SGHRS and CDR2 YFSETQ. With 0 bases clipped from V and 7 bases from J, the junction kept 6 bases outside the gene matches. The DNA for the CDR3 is TGCGCCAGCAGCTTGGGACAGGGAGTCATTGAAGCTTTCTTT. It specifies CASSLGQGVIEAFF.

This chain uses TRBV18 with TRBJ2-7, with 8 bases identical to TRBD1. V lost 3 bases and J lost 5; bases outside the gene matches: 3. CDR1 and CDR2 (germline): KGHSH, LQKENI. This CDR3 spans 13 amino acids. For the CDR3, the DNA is TGTGCCAGCTCACCCCGACAGGGGAACGAGCAGTACTTC. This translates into CASSPRQGNEQYF.

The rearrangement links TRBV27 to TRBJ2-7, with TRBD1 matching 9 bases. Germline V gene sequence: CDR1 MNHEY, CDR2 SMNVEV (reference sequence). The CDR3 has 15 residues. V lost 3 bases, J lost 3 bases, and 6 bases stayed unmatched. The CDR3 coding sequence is TGTGCCAGCAGTTTCTGGGACAGGGTGGGCTACGAGCAGTACTTC. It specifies CASSFWDRVGYEQYF.

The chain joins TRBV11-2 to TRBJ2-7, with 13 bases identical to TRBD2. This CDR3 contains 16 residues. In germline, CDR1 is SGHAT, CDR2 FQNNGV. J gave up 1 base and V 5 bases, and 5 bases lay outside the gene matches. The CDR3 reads CASSHRTSGGSYEQYF. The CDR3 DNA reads TGTGCCAGCAGCCATAGGACTAGCGGGGGTTCCTACGAGCAGTACTTC.

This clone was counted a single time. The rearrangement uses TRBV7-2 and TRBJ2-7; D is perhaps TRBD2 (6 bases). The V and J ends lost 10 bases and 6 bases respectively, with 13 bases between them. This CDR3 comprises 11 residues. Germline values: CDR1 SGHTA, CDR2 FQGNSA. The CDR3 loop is CATTGGGEQYF. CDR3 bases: TGTGCCACAACCGGGGGTGGCGAGCAGTACTTC.

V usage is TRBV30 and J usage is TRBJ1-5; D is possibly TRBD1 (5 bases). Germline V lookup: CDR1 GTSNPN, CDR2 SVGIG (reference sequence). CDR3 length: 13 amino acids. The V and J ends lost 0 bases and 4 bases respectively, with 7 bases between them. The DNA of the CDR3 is TGTGCCTGGAGTGTAGGGGTAAATCAGCCCCAGCATTTT. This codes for CAWSVGVNQPQHF.

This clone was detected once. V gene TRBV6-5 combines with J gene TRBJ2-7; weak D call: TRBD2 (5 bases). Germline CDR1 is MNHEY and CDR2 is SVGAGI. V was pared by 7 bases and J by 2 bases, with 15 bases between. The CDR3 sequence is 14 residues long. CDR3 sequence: CASTPRGLTYEQYF. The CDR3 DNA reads TGTGCCAGCACTCCGAGAGGGCTAACCTACGAGCAGTACTTC.

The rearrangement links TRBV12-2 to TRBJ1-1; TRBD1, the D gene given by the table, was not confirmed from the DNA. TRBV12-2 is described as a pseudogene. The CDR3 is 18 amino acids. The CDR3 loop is CASRFPSGMSRSNTEAFF. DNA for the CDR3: TGTGCAAGTCGATTCCCATCAGGGATGAGTAGATCCAACACTGAAGCTTTCTTT.

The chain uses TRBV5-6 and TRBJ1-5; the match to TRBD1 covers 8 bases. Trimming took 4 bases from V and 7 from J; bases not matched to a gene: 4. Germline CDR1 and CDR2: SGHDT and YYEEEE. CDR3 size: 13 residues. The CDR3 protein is CASSPDRAQPQHF. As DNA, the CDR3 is TGTGCCAGCAGCCCGGACAGGGCGCAGCCCCAGCATTTT.

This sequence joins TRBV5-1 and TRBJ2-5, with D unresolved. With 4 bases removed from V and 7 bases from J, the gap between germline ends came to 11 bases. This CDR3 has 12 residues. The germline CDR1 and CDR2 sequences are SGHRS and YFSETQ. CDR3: CASSPDLGTQYF. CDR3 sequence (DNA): TGCGCCAGCAGCCCTGACTTAGGGACCCAGTACTTC.

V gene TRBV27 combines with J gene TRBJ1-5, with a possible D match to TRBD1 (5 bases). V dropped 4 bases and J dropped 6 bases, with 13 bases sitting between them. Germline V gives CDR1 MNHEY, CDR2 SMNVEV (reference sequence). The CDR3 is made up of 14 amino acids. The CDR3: CASSSPIRGQPQHF. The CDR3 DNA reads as TGTGCCAGCAGTTCTCCTATTAGGGGTCAGCCCCAGCATTTT.

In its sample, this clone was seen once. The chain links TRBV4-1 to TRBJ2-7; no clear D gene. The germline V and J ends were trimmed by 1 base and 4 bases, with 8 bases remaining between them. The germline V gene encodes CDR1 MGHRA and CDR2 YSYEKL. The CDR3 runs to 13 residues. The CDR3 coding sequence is TGCGCCAGCAGCCAAGGTTTCCGGTACGAGCAGTACTTC. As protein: CASSQGFRYEQYF.

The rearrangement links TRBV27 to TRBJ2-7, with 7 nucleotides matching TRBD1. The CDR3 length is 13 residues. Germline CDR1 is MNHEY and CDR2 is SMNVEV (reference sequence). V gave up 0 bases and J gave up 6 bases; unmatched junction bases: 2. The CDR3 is CASSLSAGGEQYF. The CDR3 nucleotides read TGTGCCAGCAGTTTATCTGCAGGGGGCGAGCAGTACTTC.

The CDR3 spells CASSPWTGGTDTQYF. The CDR3 DNA is TGTGCCAGCAGCCCCTGGACAGGGGGGACAGATACGCAGTATTTT. The chain couples TRBV5-4 to TRBJ2-3; TRBD1 aligns across 10 bases. J gave up 3 bases and V 4 bases, and 5 bases lay outside the gene matches. Per the germline V gene, CDR1 is SGHNT and CDR2 is YYREEE (reference sequence). The CDR3 has 15 residues.

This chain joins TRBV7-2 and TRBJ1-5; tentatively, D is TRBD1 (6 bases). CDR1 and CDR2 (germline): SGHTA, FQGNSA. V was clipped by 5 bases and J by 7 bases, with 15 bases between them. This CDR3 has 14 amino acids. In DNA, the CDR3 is TGTGCCAGCAGCCTACGGGCAGGGGTACAGCCCCAGCATTTT. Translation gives CASSLRAGVQPQHF.

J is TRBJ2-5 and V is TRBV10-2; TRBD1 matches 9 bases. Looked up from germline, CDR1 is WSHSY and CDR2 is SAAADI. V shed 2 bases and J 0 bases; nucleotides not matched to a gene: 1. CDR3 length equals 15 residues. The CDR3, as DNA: TGCGCCAGCAGTGAGGGGACAGGGAACCAAGAGACCCAGTACTTC. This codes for CASSEGTGNQETQYF.

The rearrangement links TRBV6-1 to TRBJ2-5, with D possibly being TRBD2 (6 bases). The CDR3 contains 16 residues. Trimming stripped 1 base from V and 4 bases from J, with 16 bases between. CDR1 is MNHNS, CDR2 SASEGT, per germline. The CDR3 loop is CASSEGAGRWRETQYF. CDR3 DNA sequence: TGTGCCAGCAGTGAAGGGGCGGGACGCTGGCGAGAGACCCAGTACTTC.

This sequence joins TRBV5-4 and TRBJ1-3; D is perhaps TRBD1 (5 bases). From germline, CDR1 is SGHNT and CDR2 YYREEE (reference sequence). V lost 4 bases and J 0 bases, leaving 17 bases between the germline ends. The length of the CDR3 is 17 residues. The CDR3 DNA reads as TGTGCCAGCAGCGGGGGGGTCATTGGGGGCTCTGGAAACACCATATATTTT. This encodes CASSGGVIGGSGNTIYF.

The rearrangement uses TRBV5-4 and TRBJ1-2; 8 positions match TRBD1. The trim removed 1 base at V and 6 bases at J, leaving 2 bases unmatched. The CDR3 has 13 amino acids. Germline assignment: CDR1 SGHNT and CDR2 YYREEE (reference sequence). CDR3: CASSLSGGNGYTF. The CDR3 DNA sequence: TGTGCCAGCAGCTTGTCAGGGGGCAATGGCTACACCTTC.

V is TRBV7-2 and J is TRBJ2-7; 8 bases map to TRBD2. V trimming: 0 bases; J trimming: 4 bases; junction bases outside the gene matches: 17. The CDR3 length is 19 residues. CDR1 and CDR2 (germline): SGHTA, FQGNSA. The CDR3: CASSLAFPTQLAGKYEQYF. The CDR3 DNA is TGTGCCAGCAGCTTAGCCTTTCCAACCCAATTAGCGGGGAAGTACGAGCAGTACTTC.

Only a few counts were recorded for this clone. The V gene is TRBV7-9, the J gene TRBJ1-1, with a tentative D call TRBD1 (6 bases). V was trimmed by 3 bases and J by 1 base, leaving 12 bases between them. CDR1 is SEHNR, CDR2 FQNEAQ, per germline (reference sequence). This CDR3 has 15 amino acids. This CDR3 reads CASSFPRGANTEAFF. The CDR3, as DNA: TGTGCCAGCAGCTTCCCTCGGGGGGCGAACACTGAAGCTTTCTTT.

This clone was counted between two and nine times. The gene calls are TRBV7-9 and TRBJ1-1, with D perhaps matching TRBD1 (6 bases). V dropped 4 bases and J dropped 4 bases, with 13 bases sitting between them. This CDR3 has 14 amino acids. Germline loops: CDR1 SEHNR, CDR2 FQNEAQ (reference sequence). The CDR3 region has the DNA TGTGCCAGCAGCTCCCGGACAGTGGGCACTGAAGCTTTCTTT. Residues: CASSSRTVGTEAFF.

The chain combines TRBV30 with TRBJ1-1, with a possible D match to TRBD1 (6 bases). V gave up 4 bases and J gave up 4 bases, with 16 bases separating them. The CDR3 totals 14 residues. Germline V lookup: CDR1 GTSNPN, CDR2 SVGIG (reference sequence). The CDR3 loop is CAWIYYRDITEAFF. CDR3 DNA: TGTGCCTGGATCTATTACAGGGATATCACTGAAGCTTTCTTT.

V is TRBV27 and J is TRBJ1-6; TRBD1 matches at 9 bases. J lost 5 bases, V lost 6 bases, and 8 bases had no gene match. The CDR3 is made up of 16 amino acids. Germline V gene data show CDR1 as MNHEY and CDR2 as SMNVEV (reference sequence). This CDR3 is CASRLIGQGHNSPLHF. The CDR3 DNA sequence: TGTGCCAGCAGACTGATCGGACAGGGGCATAATTCACCCCTCCACTTT.

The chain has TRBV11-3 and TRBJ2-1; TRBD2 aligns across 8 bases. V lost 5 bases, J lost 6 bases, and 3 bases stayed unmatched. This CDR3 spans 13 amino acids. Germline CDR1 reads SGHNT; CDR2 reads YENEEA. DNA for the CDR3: TGTGCCAGCAGCCGCGGACTAGCCAATGAGCAGTTCTTC. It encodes CASSRGLANEQFF.

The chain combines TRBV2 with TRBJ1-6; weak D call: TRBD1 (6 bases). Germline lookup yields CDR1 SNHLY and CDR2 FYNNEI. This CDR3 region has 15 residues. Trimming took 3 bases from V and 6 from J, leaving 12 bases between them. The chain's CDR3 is CASSELGQSNSPLHF. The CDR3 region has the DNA TGTGCCAGCAGTGAGCTGGGACAATCTAATTCACCCCTCCACTTT.

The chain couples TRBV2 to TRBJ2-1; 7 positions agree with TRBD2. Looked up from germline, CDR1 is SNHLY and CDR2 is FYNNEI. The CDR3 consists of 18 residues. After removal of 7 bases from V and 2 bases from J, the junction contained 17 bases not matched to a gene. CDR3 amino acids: CASNGDVGGTRPYNEQFF. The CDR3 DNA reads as TGTGCCAGCAACGGTGACGTGGGAGGGACCCGACCCTACAATGAGCAGTTCTTC.

CDR3 residues: CASRLTGISNEKLFF. CDR3 DNA sequence: TGTGCCAGCAGACTCACAGGGATCAGTAATGAAAAACTGTTTTTT. V gene TRBV6-5 combines with J gene TRBJ1-4; the D gene is possibly TRBD1 (6 bases). Trimming took 6 bases from V and 4 from J, leaving 15 bases between them. The CDR3 runs 15 residues. In germline, CDR1 is MNHEY, CDR2 SVGAGI.

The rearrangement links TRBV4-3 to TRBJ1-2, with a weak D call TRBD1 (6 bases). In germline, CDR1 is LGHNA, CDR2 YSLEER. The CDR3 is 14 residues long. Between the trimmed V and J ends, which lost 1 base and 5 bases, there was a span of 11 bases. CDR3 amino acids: CASSQAGGRYGYTF. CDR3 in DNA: TGCGCCAGCAGCCAAGCGGGGGGGCGGTATGGCTACACCTTC.

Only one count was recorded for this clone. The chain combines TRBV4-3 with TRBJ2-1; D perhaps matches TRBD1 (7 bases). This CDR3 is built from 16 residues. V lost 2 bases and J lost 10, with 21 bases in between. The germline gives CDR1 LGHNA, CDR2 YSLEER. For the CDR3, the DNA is TGCGCCAGCAGCCAACAGGGGGGAGGCCATTTCGGAGAGCAGTTCTTC. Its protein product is CASSQQGGGHFGEQFF.